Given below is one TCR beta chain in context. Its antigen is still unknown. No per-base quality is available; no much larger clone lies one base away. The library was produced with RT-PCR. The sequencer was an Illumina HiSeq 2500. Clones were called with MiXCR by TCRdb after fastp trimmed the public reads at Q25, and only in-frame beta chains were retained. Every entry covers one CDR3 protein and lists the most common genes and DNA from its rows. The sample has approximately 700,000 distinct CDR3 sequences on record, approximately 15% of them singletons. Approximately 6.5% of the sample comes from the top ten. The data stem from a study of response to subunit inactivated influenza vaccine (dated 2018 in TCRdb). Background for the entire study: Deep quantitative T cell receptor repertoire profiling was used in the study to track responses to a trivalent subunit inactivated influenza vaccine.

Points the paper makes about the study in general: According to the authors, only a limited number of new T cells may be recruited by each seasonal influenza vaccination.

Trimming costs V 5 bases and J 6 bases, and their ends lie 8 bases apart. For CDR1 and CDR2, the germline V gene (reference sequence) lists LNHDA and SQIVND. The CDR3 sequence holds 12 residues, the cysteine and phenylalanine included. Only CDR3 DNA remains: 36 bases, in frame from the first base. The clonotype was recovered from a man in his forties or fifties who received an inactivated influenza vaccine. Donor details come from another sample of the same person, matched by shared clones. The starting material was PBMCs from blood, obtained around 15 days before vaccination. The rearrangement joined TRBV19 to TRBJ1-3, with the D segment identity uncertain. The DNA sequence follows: TGTGCCAGTAGTCAGACTGAAAACACCATATATTTT. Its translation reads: CASSQTENTIYF.